Below are 8 T cell receptor beta chains sequenced from a single sample in a study of T cells in Graves' hyperthyroidism and ophthalmopathy (dated by TCRdb to between 2018 and 2021). The library was obtained by multiplex PCR. The instrument was an Illumina HiSeq 2000. The TCR beta CDR3 regions were amplified from RNA transcripts. For the first round of RT-PCR on the TCR CDR3, the HTBI primer set was used together with the Qiagen OneStep RT-PCR kit. TCRdb ran its own pipeline on the public reads, namely fastp trimming at Q25 and MiXCR clone calling, and kept in-frame beta chains. Duplicate CDR3 protein sequences are folded into a single record with the most common DNA and genes. The sample has approximately 590,000 distinct CDR3 sequences on record, 15% to 19% of them singletons. Together, the top ten hold under 8% of the sample. The sample comprised blood. These receptor sequences come from a woman aged 25 to 45 with Graves' hyperthyroidism.

On this clonotype: One base away lies a much larger clone, so this may be a sequencing read error. The rearrangement links TRBV3-1 to TRBJ2-3; D gene unclear. This CDR3 spans 15 amino acids. CDR1 LGHDT and CDR2 YNNKEL come from the germline V gene (reference sequence). CDR3 coding DNA: TGTGCCGGCAGCCAAGTCGGGCGCCTCACAGATACGCAGTATTTT. Its protein is CAGSQVGRLTDTQYF.

This clonotype occurred a few times. The chain carries TRBV5-5 and TRBJ1-5; 7 bases align to TRBD1. Trimming cost V 3 bases and J 1 base; bases outside gene matches: 1. CDR1 SGHKS and CDR2 YYEKEE come from the germline V gene (reference sequence). This CDR3 has 14 residues. CDR3 in DNA: TGTGCCAGCAGCTGGGACAGAAGCAATCAGCCCCAGCATTTT. Its translation is CASSWDRSNQPQHF.

This clonotype has more than one count but fewer than ten. The rearrangement joins TRBV9 to TRBJ1-3; D is ambiguous. The CDR3 loop spans 12 amino acids. V was shortened by 0 bases and J by 4 bases, with 2 bases between the two germline ends. Germline V gene data show CDR1 as SGDLS and CDR2 as YYNGEE. The DNA of the CDR3 is TGTGCCAGCAGCGTAGCAGGAAACACCATATATTTT. The encoded protein is CASSVAGNTIYF.

This clonotype was seen at least ten times. The chain recombines TRBV7-8 with TRBJ2-7, with D tentatively TRBD1 (6 bases). This CDR3 comprises 16 residues. Deletions cut 4 bases from V and 0 bases from J, with 16 bases between. The germline CDR1 and CDR2 sequences are SGHVS and FQNEAQ. DNA of the CDR3: TGTGCCAGCAGCTATGGACAGCCCTTTGTCTCCTACGAGCAGTACTTC. Amino acids: CASSYGQPFVSYEQYF.

This sequence joins TRBV20-1 and TRBJ1-5; TRBD1 matches 8 bases. From germline, CDR1 is DFQATT and CDR2 SNEGSKA (reference sequence). V shed 2 bases and J 3 bases; nucleotides not matched to a gene: 9. There are 16 residues in the CDR3. The CDR3, as DNA: TGCAGTGCTAGACTTCTGGCGACAGGGGACAATCAGCCCCAGCATTTT. Protein product: CSARLLATGDNQPQHF.

This clonotype appeared a few times. The V call is TRBV6-5, the J call TRBJ2-1; the D is unclear. The CDR3 has 14 amino acids. Germline CDR1 MNHEY, CDR2 SVGAGI. Deletions cut 2 bases from V and 1 base from J, with 6 bases between. The CDR3 here is CASSYRQSYNEQFF. The CDR3 coding sequence is TGTGCCAGCAGTTACCGTCAGTCCTACAATGAGCAGTTCTTC.

This clonotype was seen more than once but under ten times. This chain uses TRBV12-3 or TRBV12-4 with TRBJ2-2; D not certain. This CDR3 has 15 residues. The ends were cut back, 6 bases at V and 4 bases at J, with 15 bases in the middle. CDR3 amino acids: CASSTKGPSTGELFF. CDR3 DNA: TGTGCCAGCAGCACCAAGGGCCCGAGCACCGGGGAGCTGTTTTTT.

This clonotype was seen more than once but under ten times. The V gene is TRBV7-9, the J gene TRBJ1-2; possible D gene TRBD1, 5 bases. CDR1 and CDR2 from the germline V gene are SEHNR and FQNEAQ (reference sequence). The CDR3 consists of 15 residues. The germline V and J ends were trimmed by 1 base and 4 bases, with 13 bases remaining between them. The CDR3 DNA reads TGTGCCAGCAGCTTAGGACACGGGACTGTCTATGGCTACACCTTC. This gives the protein CASSLGHGTVYGYTF.